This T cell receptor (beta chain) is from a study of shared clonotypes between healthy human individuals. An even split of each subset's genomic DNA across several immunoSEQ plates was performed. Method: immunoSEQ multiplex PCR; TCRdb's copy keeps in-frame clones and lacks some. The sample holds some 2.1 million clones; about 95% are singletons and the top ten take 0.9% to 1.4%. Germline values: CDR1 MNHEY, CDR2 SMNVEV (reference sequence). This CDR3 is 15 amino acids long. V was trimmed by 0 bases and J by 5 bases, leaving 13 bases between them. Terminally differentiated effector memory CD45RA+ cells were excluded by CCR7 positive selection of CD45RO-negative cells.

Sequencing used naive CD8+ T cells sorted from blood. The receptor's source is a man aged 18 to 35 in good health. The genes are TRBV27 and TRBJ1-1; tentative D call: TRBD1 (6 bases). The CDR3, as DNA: TGTGCCAGCAGTTTATCAGGTGGGGGGGCTACTGAAGCTTTCTTT. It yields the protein CASSLSGGGATEAFF.